The 8 T cell receptor beta chains reported below all come from one sample, sequenced in a study of identical twins. TCRdb re-analysed the 5' RACE reads in MiXCR, keeping a single row per CDR3 protein. Counted here are around 250,000 distinct CDR3 sequences, 7% occurring once; the ten biggest clones make up 3.5% to 4%. These data also featured in a second study, about yellow fever vaccine responses in identical twins.

The sequenced sample consisted of memory (CD45RO+) T cells sorted from blood. The receptor source for this set is a woman aged 18-30 years in good health.

This clonotype was seen more than once but under ten times. The rearrangement joins TRBV7-3 to TRBJ2-2; 14 bases agree with TRBD2. Per the germline V gene, CDR1 is SGHTA and CDR2 is FQGTGA. The CDR3 totals 17 residues. The trim removed 5 bases at V and 5 bases at J, leaving 7 bases unmatched. The CDR3 spells CASSPTSGRAQTGELFF. In nucleotides, the CDR3 is TGTGCCAGCAGCCCGACTAGCGGGAGGGCACAAACCGGGGAGCTGTTTTTT.

This clonotype has at least ten counts. V is TRBV29-1 and J is TRBJ1-2, with 8 bases identical to TRBD1. The CDR3 contains 15 residues. Trimming removed 3 bases from V and 6 bases from J; junction bases left unmatched: 12. Germline CDR1 reads SQVTM; CDR2 reads ANQGSEA. This chain's CDR3 is CSVDSQGATENGYTF. In nucleotides, the CDR3 is TGCAGCGTTGATAGCCAGGGGGCGACGGAGAATGGCTACACCTTC.

This clonotype was observed at least ten times. The rearrangement links TRBV12-3 or TRBV12-4 to TRBJ2-1; D unclear. There are 12 residues in the CDR3. The V end was cut by 1 base, the J end by 9 bases, with 7 bases between. The CDR3 bases are TGTGCCAGCAGTTTAGGTAGTCGTGAGCAGTTCTTC. Its protein is CASSLGSREQFF.

This clonotype was counted ten times or more. The chain has TRBV12-3 or TRBV12-4 and TRBJ2-7, with D unresolved. The CDR3 has 14 residues. V was clipped by 5 bases and J by 0 bases, with 11 bases between them. CDR3 in DNA: TGTGCCAGCAGTCCTGAGTGGGCCTCCTACGAGCAGTACTTC. It is translated as CASSPEWASYEQYF.

The chain uses TRBV12-3 or TRBV12-4 and TRBJ1-2; the D gene is possibly TRBD1 (5 bases). The CDR3 is 15 residues long. The V end lost 7 bases, the J end lost 0 bases, and 15 bases lay between the germline ends. The CDR3 sequence is CASNLGVSPNYGYTF. The CDR3 bases are TGTGCCAGCAACTTAGGGGTATCACCTAACTATGGCTACACCTTC.

This clonotype occurred a few times. The chain joins TRBV7-2 to TRBJ2-1; TRBD1 might be the D (5 bases). Germline CDR1 reads SGHTA; CDR2 reads FQGNSA. The CDR3 is 15 residues long. Trimming removed 5 bases at V and 4 bases at J, with 15 bases between. CDR3 DNA: TGTGCCAGCAGCACAGGCGATGGAGCATACAATGAGCAGTTCTTC. Encoded protein: CASSTGDGAYNEQFF.

This chain connects TRBV12-3 or TRBV12-4 to TRBJ1-5; no firm D call. The V end lost 8 bases, the J end lost 5 bases, and 13 bases lay between the germline ends. CDR3 size: 13 residues. DNA for the CDR3: TGTGCCAGCGGGTTAACGGGGTATCAGCCCCAGCATTTT. Translation: CASGLTGYQPQHF.

This clonotype has only a few counts. CDR3 DNA sequence: TGTGCCAGCAGTATTGGACAGAACACCGGGGAGCTGTTTTTT. It encodes CASSIGQNTGELFF. V and J are TRBV12-3 or TRBV12-4 and TRBJ2-2, with a possible D match to TRBD1 (5 bases). CDR3 length: 14 amino acids. V lost 5 bases and J lost 1, with 8 bases in between.